The present entry profiles one TCR beta chain with its context. This clone showed up just a few times. It has no much larger one-base neighbor in the sample; base qualities were not kept. Genomic DNA was extracted from FACS-sorted cells, and TCRbeta chains were sequenced through the commercial immunoSEQ service. The study's processing was this. ImmunoSEQ Analyzer software v3.0 and R v3.5.1 were the tools used to analyze the repertoire data. Only productive rearrangements were analyzed, because sequences with stop codons or out-of-frame rearrangements were removed. The sequencing provider supplied the metrics for Simpson diversity, Shannon entropy, CDR3 length and nucleotide addition. Based on frequency, clonotypes were placed into dominant, sub-dominant, low or lowest abundance groups, and clonotypes under 0.1% were left out of most analyses. Any CDR3 amino acid clonotype present in at least two subjects at a cumulative frequency of at least 0.5% was labeled public. The table comes from immuneACCESS by way of TCRdb, which keeps in-frame sequences with V and J called. Part of the clones is missing from these tables; in studies checked, under half for an unresolved V gene and the rest for unknown reasons. Clone size and V and J calls were adopted from that table, with D and trimming inferred from the DNA. This sample comprises 2,500 or so clones, about 70% of them detected only once. 11% of the sample goes to the ten largest clones.

What the time point label conveys for this sample: at least 347 days after estimated infection, following spontaneous clearance. The sequenced cells were not expanded in vitro beforehand; instead, HCV-specific TCR repertoires were characterized directly ex vivo. Enrolled in the Montreal Hepatitis C Cohort (HEPCO) in Canada, the donors were people who inject drugs, and these donors were followed every 3 months. Acute primary HCV infection was defined as a positive HCV RNA or antibody test that came after a negative test within the prior 24 weeks. A PE-labeled tetramer loaded with the NS3 peptide covering residues 1073-1081 was used to stain HCV-specific cells. CD3, CD8 and CD45RO antibodies were used for surface staining, and dead cells were excluded with an aqua fixable dye. 8 or 9 spontaneous resolvers, defined by HCV RNA clearance within 24 weeks, were included in the cohort. Negative selection by means of the MACS CD8+ T cell Isolation Kit yielded CD8+ T cells from peripheral blood mononuclear cells recovered from cryopreservation by thawing. Sorting of the cells was done on a BD FACSAria II cell sorter.

This record comes from a study of CD8 T cells in acute hepatitis C reinfection (dated by TCRdb to about 2021). About the full investigation: Both during acute infection and after viral clearance, the study profiled the TCRbeta repertoire of CD8+ T cells that were specific for the HCV NS3-1073 epitope. The 8 spontaneous resolvers who had cleared HCV provided follow-up samples, which were collected no sooner than 347 days after estimated infection. Paired acute and follow-up samples were contributed by four of the spontaneous resolvers.

Study-wide conclusions, independent of this receptor: All groups showed preferential use of the TRBV04 and TRBV06 gene families, a pattern that overrepresentation in the naive pool did not explain. Follow-up repertoires were not available for chronically infected subjects, because NS3-1073 specific cells were too rare to be sorted. CDR3 sequences shared with other epitopes were rarely observed, and exact matching may have been limited by differing sequencing approaches. NS3-1073 specific repertoires were highly diverse, with no significant diversity differences between acute resolver, follow-up resolver and acute chronic samples. Regardless of outcome, around 14 public clonotypes were found, and one public clonotype used V04-02/J02-02. Only the TCRbeta chain was sequenced in bulk, so alphabeta pairing of public clonotypes could not be determined.

At the junction V is shortened by 0 bases and J by 7 bases; bases outside the gene matches: 8. The CDR3 spans 15 residues, from the cysteine through the phenylalanine. Only the CDR3 part of the read is kept: 45 bases, read in frame from the first base. Reading the germline V gene gives CDR1 LGHNA and CDR2 YNFKEQ. The chain couples TRBV4-2 to TRBJ2-5, with TRBD1 identical over 7 junction bases. The source material was HCV NS3-1073 tetramer-sorted CD8+ T cells from PBMCs, sampled at follow-up. The cell subset or site label on this specimen signifies: FACS-sorted NS3-1073 tetramer+ CD8+ T cells. This TCR came from a man aged 35-49 years who spontaneously cleared hepatitis C infection. CDR3 protein: CASSQEQGSWGTQYF. The DNA sequence follows: TGTGCCAGCAGCCAAGAACAGGGGTCCTGGGGGACCCAGTACTTC.